This is a list of T cell receptor beta chains from one sample in a study of blood T cell repertoires in COVID-19. Generated by immunoSEQ multiplex PCR, the TCRdb table keeps only in-frame clones and is missing some. Among tens of thousands of clones, 88% were seen once, and the ten largest hold around 8.5%. Sequencing was done on a sample of peripheral blood. The receptor set was obtained from a man in his 60s with active COVID-19. CDR3s include the opening cysteine and the closing phenylalanine or tryptophan. Fields, in order: J gene, D gene, clone size, CDR3 length, V gene, CDR3 DNA, CDR3 protein. D genes are given only for firm matches. Not every row has a clone size; where given, it reads once, few, many or a size class.

j_call: TRBJ2-5
d_call: NA
clone_size: NA
cdr3_length: 14
v_call: TRBV11-2
cdr3_nt: TGTGCCAGCAGCTTTCGGGTGGAGTTCGAGACCCAGTACTTC
cdr3_aa: CASSFRVEFETQYF

j_call: TRBJ2-3
d_call: TRBD2
clone_size: once
cdr3_length: 15
v_call: TRBV7-2
cdr3_nt: TGTGCCAGCAGCTCGACTAGCGCCTACACAGATACGCAGTATTTT
cdr3_aa: CASSSTSAYTDTQYF

j_call: TRBJ2-3
d_call: NA
clone_size: NA
cdr3_length: 16
v_call: TRBV4-1
cdr3_nt: TGCGCCAGCAGCCATGTTGCGACGGGGGGCACAGATACGCAGTATTTT
cdr3_aa: CASSHVATGGTDTQYF

j_call: TRBJ2-4
d_call: NA
clone_size: NA
cdr3_length: 14
v_call: TRBV9
cdr3_nt: TGTGCCAGCAGCGAATCGGGGGCCAAAAACATTCAGTACTTC
cdr3_aa: CASSESGAKNIQYF

j_call: TRBJ2-3
d_call: TRBD2
clone_size: NA
cdr3_length: 14
v_call: TRBV27
cdr3_nt: TGTGCCAGCAGTTATAGCGGGAGCACAGATACGCAGTATTTT
cdr3_aa: CASSYSGSTDTQYF

j_call: TRBJ1-4
d_call: NA
clone_size: NA
cdr3_length: 14
v_call: TRBV9
cdr3_nt: TGTGCCAGCAGCCCTTTGGGGGGTAATGAAAAACTGTTTTTT
cdr3_aa: CASSPLGGNEKLFF

j_call: TRBJ2-5
d_call: NA
clone_size: NA
cdr3_length: 13
v_call: TRBV19
cdr3_nt: TGTGCCAGTAGTATTATATTCCAAGAGACCCAGTACTTC
cdr3_aa: CASSIIFQETQYF

j_call: TRBJ2-7
d_call: NA
clone_size: once
cdr3_length: 14
v_call: TRBV3-1/TRBV3-2
cdr3_nt: TGTGCCAGCAGCAATACAGGGTATGGGTACGAGCAGTACTTC
cdr3_aa: CASSNTGYGYEQYF

j_call: TRBJ1-2
d_call: NA
clone_size: NA
cdr3_length: 15
v_call: TRBV6-6
cdr3_nt: TGTGCCAGCAGTTACCTTAGCCGGGACTTCTATGGCTACACCTTC
cdr3_aa: CASSYLSRDFYGYTF

j_call: TRBJ1-6
d_call: TRBD1
clone_size: NA
cdr3_length: 16
v_call: TRBV6-1
cdr3_nt: TGTGCCAGCAGTGACGGGACAGGGGGCTTAAATTCACCCCTCCACTTT
cdr3_aa: CASSDGTGGLNSPLHF

j_call: TRBJ1-1
d_call: NA
clone_size: NA
cdr3_length: 15
v_call: TRBV23-1
cdr3_nt: TGCGCCAGCAGTCTTAAGGTCAGGGCAAACACTGAAGCTTTCTTT
cdr3_aa: CASSLKVRANTEAFF

j_call: TRBJ1-1
d_call: NA
clone_size: NA
cdr3_length: 12
v_call: TRBV11-3
cdr3_nt: TGTGCCAGCAGCTTCTTGAACACTGAAGCTTTCTTT
cdr3_aa: CASSFLNTEAFF

j_call: TRBJ2-1
d_call: NA
clone_size: NA
cdr3_length: 16
v_call: TRBV24-1
cdr3_nt: TGTGCCACCAGTGACCCCGACTCGACTCGGGGCAATGAGCAGTTCTTC
cdr3_aa: CATSDPDSTRGNEQFF

j_call: TRBJ2-3
d_call: NA
clone_size: NA
cdr3_length: 12
v_call: TRBV30
cdr3_nt: TGTGCCTGGAGCCCGTTCACAGATACGCAGTATTTT
cdr3_aa: CAWSPFTDTQYF

j_call: TRBJ2-5
d_call: TRBD1
clone_size: NA
cdr3_length: 15
v_call: TRBV2
cdr3_nt: TGTGCCAGCAGCGGACAGGGGGCGAACGGGGAGACCCAGTACTTC
cdr3_aa: CASSGQGANGETQYF

j_call: TRBJ2-7
d_call: NA
clone_size: NA
cdr3_length: 14
v_call: TRBV11-2
cdr3_nt: TGTGCCAGCAGCTCCCCGGGGTTTATATACGAGCAGTACTTC
cdr3_aa: CASSSPGFIYEQYF

j_call: TRBJ2-2
d_call: NA
clone_size: NA
cdr3_length: 20
v_call: TRBV5-1
cdr3_nt: TGCGCCAGCAGCTTGGATCCCCCGACAGGTCTTACTTTGAACACCGGGGAGCTGTTTTTT
cdr3_aa: CASSLDPPTGLTLNTGELFF

j_call: TRBJ2-3
d_call: NA
clone_size: NA
cdr3_length: 15
v_call: TRBV7-9
cdr3_nt: TGTGCCAGCAGCTCGAGAACAGCTAGCACAGATACGCAGTATTTT
cdr3_aa: CASSSRTASTDTQYF

j_call: TRBJ2-7
d_call: TRBD2
clone_size: once
cdr3_length: 14
v_call: TRBV30
cdr3_nt: TGTGCCTGGAGGAGGCTAGCGGTTTCCTACGAGCAGTACTTC
cdr3_aa: CAWRRLAVSYEQYF

j_call: TRBJ1-2
d_call: NA
clone_size: NA
cdr3_length: 14
v_call: TRBV6-5
cdr3_nt: TGTGCCAGCAGTTCTCAGGGGAACGCCCGTGGCTACACCTTC
cdr3_aa: CASSSQGNARGYTF

j_call: TRBJ1-2
d_call: TRBD1
clone_size: NA
cdr3_length: 14
v_call: TRBV5-1
cdr3_nt: TGCGCCAGCAGCCCAGGGACAGCATCCTATGGCTACACCTTC
cdr3_aa: CASSPGTASYGYTF

j_call: TRBJ1-5
d_call: NA
clone_size: few
cdr3_length: 15
v_call: TRBV4-1
cdr3_nt: TGCGCCAGCAGCCAAGACGACGGGGGTAGTCAGCCCCAGCATTTT
cdr3_aa: CASSQDDGGSQPQHF

j_call: TRBJ2-3
d_call: NA
clone_size: NA
cdr3_length: 18
v_call: TRBV4-1
cdr3_nt: TGCGCCAGCAGCCGATCGGACCCTCTCGGGAGTCCCACAGATACGCAGTATTTT
cdr3_aa: CASSRSDPLGSPTDTQYF

j_call: TRBJ2-3
d_call: NA
clone_size: once
cdr3_length: 16
v_call: TRBV7-3
cdr3_nt: TGTGCCAGCAGCATAGCTCTGGGCCAAGGGGTGGATACGCAGTATTTT
cdr3_aa: CASSIALGQGVDTQYF

j_call: TRBJ2-2
d_call: NA
clone_size: few
cdr3_length: 14
v_call: TRBV7-7
cdr3_nt: TGTGCCAGCAGCCTTACAGGGGGGGACGGGGAGCTGTTTTTT
cdr3_aa: CASSLTGGDGELFF

j_call: TRBJ1-2
d_call: TRBD1
clone_size: NA
cdr3_length: 14
v_call: TRBV7-2
cdr3_nt: TGTGCCAGCAGCCAACAGGGGGGAGGCTATGGCTACACCTTC
cdr3_aa: CASSQQGGGYGYTF

j_call: TRBJ2-7
d_call: TRBD1
clone_size: NA
cdr3_length: 16
v_call: TRBV11-2
cdr3_nt: TGTGCCAGCAGCTTAGTTTTAGGGGGCTTGTCCTACGAGCAGTACTTC
cdr3_aa: CASSLVLGGLSYEQYF

j_call: TRBJ2-7
d_call: TRBD2
clone_size: NA
cdr3_length: 14
v_call: TRBV19
cdr3_nt: TGTGCCAGTAGTATCGGGGAGGGATCCTACGAGCAGTACTTC
cdr3_aa: CASSIGEGSYEQYF

j_call: TRBJ1-1
d_call: NA
clone_size: NA
cdr3_length: 15
v_call: TRBV28
cdr3_nt: TGTGCCAGCAGTTTCACCAAGGGGGGGCGGACTGAAGCTTTCTTT
cdr3_aa: CASSFTKGGRTEAFF

j_call: TRBJ2-1
d_call: TRBD2
clone_size: NA
cdr3_length: 14
v_call: TRBV14
cdr3_nt: TGTGCCAGCAGATGGGCTAGCGGGAGTAATGAGCAGTTCTTC
cdr3_aa: CASRWASGSNEQFF

j_call: TRBJ2-7
d_call: TRBD1
clone_size: NA
cdr3_length: 15
v_call: TRBV13
cdr3_nt: TGTGCCAGCAGCCAGTTCCACAGGGGTGGAGGCGAGCAGTACTTC
cdr3_aa: CASSQFHRGGGEQYF

j_call: TRBJ1-2
d_call: NA
clone_size: NA
cdr3_length: 14
v_call: TRBV18
cdr3_nt: TGTGCCAGCTCACGAAGTGTAGAGAACTATGGCTACACCTTC
cdr3_aa: CASSRSVENYGYTF

j_call: TRBJ1-5
d_call: NA
clone_size: NA
cdr3_length: 14
v_call: TRBV21-1
cdr3_nt: TGTGCCAGCATTAGACAGGGGCGGGATCAGCCCCAGCATTTT
cdr3_aa: CASIRQGRDQPQHF

j_call: TRBJ2-2
d_call: NA
clone_size: NA
cdr3_length: 14
v_call: TRBV5-6
cdr3_nt: TGTGCCAGCAAGAGCGGACCGAACACCGGGGAGCTGTTTTTT
cdr3_aa: CASKSGPNTGELFF

j_call: TRBJ1-5
d_call: NA
clone_size: few
cdr3_length: 15
v_call: TRBV10-3
cdr3_nt: TGTGCCATCAGTGAGGGACTTCCTAGCAATCAGCCCCAGCATTTT
cdr3_aa: CAISEGLPSNQPQHF

j_call: TRBJ1-6
d_call: TRBD1
clone_size: NA
cdr3_length: 13
v_call: TRBV2
cdr3_nt: TGTGCCAGCGTAGACAGGGCAGCGTCACCCCTCCACTTT
cdr3_aa: CASVDRAASPLHF

j_call: TRBJ2-1
d_call: TRBD2
clone_size: NA
cdr3_length: 16
v_call: TRBV6-5
cdr3_nt: TGTGCCAGCAGTTACTCAAGACTAGCGGGGTCCAATGAGCAGTTCTTC
cdr3_aa: CASSYSRLAGSNEQFF

j_call: TRBJ2-2
d_call: NA
clone_size: few
cdr3_length: 15
v_call: TRBV7-3
cdr3_nt: TGTGCCAGCAGCTTAGCGGCCACGAACACCGGGGAGCTGTTTTTT
cdr3_aa: CASSLAATNTGELFF

j_call: TRBJ1-1
d_call: NA
clone_size: NA
cdr3_length: 14
v_call: TRBV6-5
cdr3_nt: TGTGCCAGCGTACCGGGACACCTGAACACTGAAGCTTTCTTT
cdr3_aa: CASVPGHLNTEAFF

j_call: TRBJ2-7
d_call: NA
clone_size: NA
cdr3_length: 17
v_call: TRBV5-1
cdr3_nt: TGCGCCAGCAAAAGGGCTGGGAGTCCCCGGGTTGTCTACGAGCAGTACTTC
cdr3_aa: CASKRAGSPRVVYEQYF

j_call: TRBJ2-7
d_call: TRBD1
clone_size: NA
cdr3_length: 14
v_call: TRBV19
cdr3_nt: TGTGCCAGTAAACCGGGACAGGGGTACTACGAGCAGTACTTC
cdr3_aa: CASKPGQGYYEQYF

j_call: TRBJ2-5
d_call: TRBD1
clone_size: NA
cdr3_length: 16
v_call: TRBV27
cdr3_nt: TGTGCCAGCAGTTTGTATCCTCGACAGGGACCAGAGACCCAGTACTTC
cdr3_aa: CASSLYPRQGPETQYF

j_call: TRBJ1-2
d_call: TRBD1
clone_size: NA
cdr3_length: 15
v_call: TRBV12-5
cdr3_nt: TGTGCTAGTGCGGATCTGGGACAGGGTATTTGTGGCTACACCTTC
cdr3_aa: CASADLGQGICGYTF

j_call: TRBJ2-5
d_call: NA
clone_size: NA
cdr3_length: 23
v_call: TRBV21-1
cdr3_nt: TGTGCCAGCAGCAAGGTCAAAATTGGACACCCTGCCGCTCTAGCGGAGTTGGGGGAGACCCAGTACTTC
cdr3_aa: CASSKVKIGHPAALAELGETQYF

j_call: TRBJ2-7
d_call: NA
clone_size: few
cdr3_length: 14
v_call: TRBV9
cdr3_nt: TGTGCCAGCAGTGAGGGCCTCCTCCTCGGCGAGCAGTACTTC
cdr3_aa: CASSEGLLLGEQYF

j_call: TRBJ2-7
d_call: NA
clone_size: once
cdr3_length: 12
v_call: TRBV10-1
cdr3_nt: TGCGCCAGCAGTCGGTTCCTTCACGAGCAGTACTTC
cdr3_aa: CASSRFLHEQYF

j_call: TRBJ2-1
d_call: NA
clone_size: NA
cdr3_length: 12
v_call: TRBV18
cdr3_nt: TGTGCCAGCTCACCCCAGGGGTATGAGCAGTTCTTC
cdr3_aa: CASSPQGYEQFF

j_call: TRBJ2-7
d_call: NA
clone_size: NA
cdr3_length: 14
v_call: TRBV11-3
cdr3_nt: TGTGCCAGCAGCCCTTCCGGGAGCTCCTACGAGCAGTACTTC
cdr3_aa: CASSPSGSSYEQYF

j_call: TRBJ1-1
d_call: NA
clone_size: NA
cdr3_length: 14
v_call: TRBV5-6
cdr3_nt: TGTGCCAGCAGCCCATCCGGGTGGTTCTCTGAAGCTTTCTTT
cdr3_aa: CASSPSGWFSEAFF

j_call: TRBJ2-5
d_call: TRBD1
clone_size: NA
cdr3_length: 14
v_call: TRBV5-1
cdr3_nt: TGCGCCAGCAGCTTGGGGGGACAGGGAGAGACCCAGTACTTC
cdr3_aa: CASSLGGQGETQYF

j_call: TRBJ2-5
d_call: NA
clone_size: NA
cdr3_length: 15
v_call: TRBV24-1
cdr3_nt: TGTGCCACCAGTGAACTACAGGGAGGGACAGAGACCCAGTACTTC
cdr3_aa: CATSELQGGTETQYF

j_call: TRBJ2-3
d_call: TRBD2
clone_size: NA
cdr3_length: 21
v_call: TRBV6-2/TRBV6-3
cdr3_nt: TGTGCCAGCAGTTACTCTCCAGGGTTGGTCTCTAGCGGGAGGACCACAGATACGCAGTATTTT
cdr3_aa: CASSYSPGLVSSGRTTDTQYF

j_call: TRBJ1-1
d_call: NA
clone_size: NA
cdr3_length: 16
v_call: TRBV5-1
cdr3_nt: TGCGCCAGCAGCCGCTCGGGGGGGATGCTGAACACTGAAGCTTTCTTT
cdr3_aa: CASSRSGGMLNTEAFF

j_call: TRBJ2-1
d_call: NA
clone_size: NA
cdr3_length: 11
v_call: TRBV6-4
cdr3_nt: TGTGCCGTGGGCGCCCTCAATGAGCAGTTCTTC
cdr3_aa: CAVGALNEQFF

j_call: TRBJ2-1
d_call: NA
clone_size: once
cdr3_length: 13
v_call: TRBV15
cdr3_nt: TGTGCCACCAGCAGAGTGCCGGGAGATGAGCAGTTCTTC
cdr3_aa: CATSRVPGDEQFF

j_call: TRBJ2-1
d_call: NA
clone_size: once
cdr3_length: 13
v_call: TRBV5-6
cdr3_nt: TGTGCCAGCAGCTTACCCGGGTACGGGGAGCAGTTCTTC
cdr3_aa: CASSLPGYGEQFF

j_call: TRBJ2-5
d_call: NA
clone_size: NA
cdr3_length: 18
v_call: TRBV3-1/TRBV3-2
cdr3_nt: TGTGCCAGCAGCCAAGATAGGAGCGGCCAACGCCCCCAAGAGACCCAGTACTTC
cdr3_aa: CASSQDRSGQRPQETQYF

j_call: TRBJ2-1
d_call: TRBD1
clone_size: NA
cdr3_length: 15
v_call: TRBV27
cdr3_nt: TGTGCCAGCAGTGCCGGGACAGGGCGGTACAATGAGCAGTTCTTC
cdr3_aa: CASSAGTGRYNEQFF